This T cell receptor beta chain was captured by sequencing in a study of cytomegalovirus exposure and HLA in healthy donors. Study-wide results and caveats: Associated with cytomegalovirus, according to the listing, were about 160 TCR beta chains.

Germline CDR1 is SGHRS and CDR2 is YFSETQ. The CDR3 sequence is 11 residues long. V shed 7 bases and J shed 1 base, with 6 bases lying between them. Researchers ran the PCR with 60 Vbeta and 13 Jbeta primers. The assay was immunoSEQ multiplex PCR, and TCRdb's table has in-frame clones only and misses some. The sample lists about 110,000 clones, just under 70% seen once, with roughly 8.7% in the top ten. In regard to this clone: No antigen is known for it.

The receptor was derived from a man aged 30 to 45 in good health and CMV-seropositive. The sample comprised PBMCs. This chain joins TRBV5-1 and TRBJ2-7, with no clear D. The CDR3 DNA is TGCGCCAGCCGGAGTTCCTACGAGCAGTACTTC. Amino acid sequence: CASRSSYEQYF.